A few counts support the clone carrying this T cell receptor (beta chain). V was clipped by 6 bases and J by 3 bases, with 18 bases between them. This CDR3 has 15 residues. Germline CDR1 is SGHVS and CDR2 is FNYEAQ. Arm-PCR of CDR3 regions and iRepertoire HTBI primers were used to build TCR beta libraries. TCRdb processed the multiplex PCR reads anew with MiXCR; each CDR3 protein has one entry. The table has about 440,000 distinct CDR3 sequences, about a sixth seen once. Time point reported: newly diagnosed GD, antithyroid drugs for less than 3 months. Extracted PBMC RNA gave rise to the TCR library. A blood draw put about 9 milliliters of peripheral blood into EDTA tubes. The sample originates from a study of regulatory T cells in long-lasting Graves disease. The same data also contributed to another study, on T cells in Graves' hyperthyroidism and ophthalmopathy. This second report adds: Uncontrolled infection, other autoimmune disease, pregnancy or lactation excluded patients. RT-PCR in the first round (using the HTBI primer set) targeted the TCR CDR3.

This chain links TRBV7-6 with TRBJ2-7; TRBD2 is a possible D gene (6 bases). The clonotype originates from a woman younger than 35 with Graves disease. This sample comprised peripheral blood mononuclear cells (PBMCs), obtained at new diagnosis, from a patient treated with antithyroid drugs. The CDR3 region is CASSPGSGRLYEQYF. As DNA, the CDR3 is TGTGCCAGCAGTCCCGGGAGTGGGAGACTCTACGAGCAGTACTTC.